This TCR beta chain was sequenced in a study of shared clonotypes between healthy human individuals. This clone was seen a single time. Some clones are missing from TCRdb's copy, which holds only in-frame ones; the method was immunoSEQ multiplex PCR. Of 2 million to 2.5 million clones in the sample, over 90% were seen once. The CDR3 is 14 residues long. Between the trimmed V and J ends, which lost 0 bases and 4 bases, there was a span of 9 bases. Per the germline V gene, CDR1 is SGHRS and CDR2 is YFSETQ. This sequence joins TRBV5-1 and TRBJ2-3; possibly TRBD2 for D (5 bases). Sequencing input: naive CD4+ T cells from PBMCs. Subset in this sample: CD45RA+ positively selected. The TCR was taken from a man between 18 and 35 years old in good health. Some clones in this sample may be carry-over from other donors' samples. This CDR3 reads CASSLDPSPDTQYF. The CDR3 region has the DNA TGCGCCAGCAGCTTGGACCCTAGCCCAGATACGCAGTATTTT.